This TCR beta chain was recovered during a study of shared clonotypes between healthy human individuals. The overall study: A donor's plate count was three for CD4 naive and three for CD4 memory; CD8 naive had two and CD8 memory one.

Trimming took 5 bases from V and 8 from J; bases not matched to a gene: 18. The CDR3 has 17 residues. CDR1 and CDR2 (germline): SGHVS, FNYEAQ. Clones were read by immunoSEQ multiplex PCR, and TCRdb kept only the in-frame ones, dropping some. The top ten hold around 0.38% of the sample, which has under 1,900,000 clones, 97% to 99% seen once. The J gene is TRBJ2-1, the V gene TRBV7-6, with 7 bases aligning to TRBD2. The sample was naive CD4+ T cells sorted from blood. Subset of the sample: CD45RA+ positively selected. The source is a man aged 25-40 years in good health. CDR3 loop: CASSPPSLQRDSHEQFF. The CDR3 DNA reads TGTGCCAGCAGCCCACCCTCTCTTCAGCGGGATTCACATGAGCAGTTCTTC.